Sequencing of this T cell receptor (beta chain) was carried out in a study of blood T cell repertoires in COVID-19. About the research overall: From T cells, B-cell-depleted T cells, or PBMCs came the material, which was cDNA or gDNA.

Germline CDR1 reads MDHEN; CDR2 reads SYDVKM. The V end lost 2 bases, the J end lost 5 bases, and 9 bases lay between the germline ends. This CDR3 spans 14 amino acids. In the authors' methods: Counts of nucleated cells, estimated from reference gene primer amplification, were obtained. Using immunoSEQ multiplex PCR, the repertoire was profiled, and TCRdb retains in-frame clones only, with some absent. That table gives V, J and clone size, and the DNA gave D and trimming. The table includes about 99,000 clones, 65% to 85% detected once. This receptor was taken from a man between 65 and 85 years old with active or convalescent COVID-19. The chain combines TRBV28 with TRBJ1-4; maybe TRBD1 (6 bases). The sequencing input was peripheral blood. In DNA form, the CDR3 reads TGTGCCAGCAGTTTAGGACAGCTAAATGAAAAACTGTTTTTT. This sequence encodes CASSLGQLNEKLFF. Combining the CDR3 with reference TRBV28 and TRBJ1-4 gives the whole variable domain DVKVTQSSRYLVKRTGEKVFLECVQDMDHENMFWYRQDPGLGLRLIYFSYDVKMKEKGDIPEGYSVSREKKERFSLILESASTNQTSMYLCASSLGQLNEKLFFGSGTQLSVL.